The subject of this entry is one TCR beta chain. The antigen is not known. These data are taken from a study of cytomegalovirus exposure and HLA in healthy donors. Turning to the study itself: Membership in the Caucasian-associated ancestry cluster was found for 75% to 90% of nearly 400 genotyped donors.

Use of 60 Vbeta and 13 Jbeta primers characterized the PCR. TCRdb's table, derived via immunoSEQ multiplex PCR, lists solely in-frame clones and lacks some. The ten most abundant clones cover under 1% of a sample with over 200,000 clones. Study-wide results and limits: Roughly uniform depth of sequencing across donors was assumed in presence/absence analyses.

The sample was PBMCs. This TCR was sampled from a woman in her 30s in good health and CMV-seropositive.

The DNA for the CDR3 is TGTGCCAGCAGTTTCCAGGAGGCGAGTACTGAAGCTTTCTTT. It yields the protein CASSFQEASTEAFF. The chain recombines TRBV27 with TRBJ1-1; no clear D. CDR3 length: 14 residues. Germline CDR1 reads MNHEY; CDR2 reads SMNVEV (reference sequence). The V gene lost 3 bases and the J gene lost 5 bases, with 13 bases spanning the gap.